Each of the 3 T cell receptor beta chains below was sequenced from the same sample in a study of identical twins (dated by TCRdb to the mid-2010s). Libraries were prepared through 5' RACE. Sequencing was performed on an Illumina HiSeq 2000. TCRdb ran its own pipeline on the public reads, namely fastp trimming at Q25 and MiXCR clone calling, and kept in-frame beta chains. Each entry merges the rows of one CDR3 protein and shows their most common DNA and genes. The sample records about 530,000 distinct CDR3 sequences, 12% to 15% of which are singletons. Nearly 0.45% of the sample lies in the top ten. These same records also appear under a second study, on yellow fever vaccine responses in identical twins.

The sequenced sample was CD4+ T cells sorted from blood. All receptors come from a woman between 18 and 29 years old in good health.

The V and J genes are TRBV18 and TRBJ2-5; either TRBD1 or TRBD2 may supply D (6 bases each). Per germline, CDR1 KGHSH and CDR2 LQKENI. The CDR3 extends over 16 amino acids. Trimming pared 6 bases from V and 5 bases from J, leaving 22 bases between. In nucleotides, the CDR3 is TGTGCCAGCTCCCAAGGGGGGCCGACAGGAATCGAGACCCAGTACTTC. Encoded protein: CASSQGGPTGIETQYF.

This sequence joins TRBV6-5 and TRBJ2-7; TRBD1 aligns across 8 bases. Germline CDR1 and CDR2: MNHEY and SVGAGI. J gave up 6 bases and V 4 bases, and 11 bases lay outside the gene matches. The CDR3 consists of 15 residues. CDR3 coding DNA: TGTGCCAGCAGTTCACACGGGACAGGAAAATTCGAGCAGTACTTC. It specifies CASSSHGTGKFEQYF.

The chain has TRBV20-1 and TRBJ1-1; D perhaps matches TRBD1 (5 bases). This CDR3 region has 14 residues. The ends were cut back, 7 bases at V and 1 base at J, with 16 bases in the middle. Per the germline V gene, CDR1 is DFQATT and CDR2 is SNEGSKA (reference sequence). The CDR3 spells CSVTPPRGNTEAFF. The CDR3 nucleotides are TGCAGTGTTACCCCACCTAGGGGGAACACTGAAGCTTTCTTT.